The entry below gives a single T cell receptor (beta chain) sequence along with its context. Its cognate antigen is unknown. CDR1 is SGHTA and CDR2 is FQGNSA in the germline V gene. The CDR3 contains 17 residues. V lost 1 base, J lost 0 bases, and 10 bases lay in between. This entry is derived from a study of blood T cells in healthy people across ages. Study results and caveats: Long-lived donors had more naive CD4+ cells and higher diversity than aged donors.

Next came a second PCR, run for about 6 to 12 cycles, which used a sample-barcoded 5' primer along with a J-beta primer mix. TCRdb used MiXCR to reprocess the 5' RACE reads, holding one entry per CDR3 protein. Among under 2,000,000 distinct CDR3 sequences listed, about 49% were seen once. The sequence derives from a woman in her thirties or forties in good health. The sample comprised blood. The chain is built from TRBV7-2 and TRBJ2-6; TRBD2 might be the D (6 bases). In DNA, the CDR3 is TGTGCCAGCAGCTTAGTTGGAGGGAACTCTGGGGCCAACGTCCTGACTTTC. It is translated as CASSLVGGNSGANVLTF.